The sequence of this T cell receptor (beta chain) was determined in a study of molecular identifiers for immune sequencing clone quantification. With 9 bases removed from V and 6 bases from J, the gap between germline ends came to 21 bases. The CDR3 is 15 residues long. The germline V gene has CDR1 MNHEY and CDR2 SVGEGT. TCRdb itself ran the PCR reads through MiXCR, one entry per CDR3 protein. Of around 480,000 distinct CDR3 sequences listed, about a fifth are singletons. Ten or more counts support this clonotype. The sample was naive CD8+ T cells from blood, with Jurkat cell RNA spiked in. Regarding subset: FACS-sorted CD8+CD4-CCR7+CD45RA+ naive T cells. This receptor was obtained from a human donor in good health. Some libraries in this study had Jurkat cell RNA spiked in. The chain links TRBV6-2 or TRBV6-3 to TRBJ1-5; possibly TRBD1 for D (5 bases). Here the CDR3 reads CASRGGAKRIQPQHF. The DNA of the CDR3 is TGTGCCAGTCGCGGCGGGGCAAAGCGTATTCAGCCCCAGCATTTT.